This T cell receptor beta chain emerged from a study of metastatic and nonmetastatic thyroid tumors. Study-level information: Across blood and tumor or nodule tissue, repertoires from malignant and benign thyroid patients were compared with one another.

Overall study findings and caveats: Versus benign nodules, malignant thyroid tumors reportedly had significantly higher TCR beta diversity, in blood and tumor.

Ten or more counts support this clone. What it binds is not known. No patient received treatment before thyroid surgery. The germline V gene encodes CDR1 MNHEY and CDR2 SVGEGT. V dropped 5 bases and J dropped 1 base, with 8 bases sitting between them. This CDR3 has 13 residues. In the original workflow: Construction of a distant-metastasis classifier for papillary thyroid cancer relied on CDR3 differences across clinicopathological groups. TCRdb reanalyzed the PCR reads with MiXCR. These V and J calls derive from TCRdb rather than the authors' analysis. The sample holds 100,000 or so clones, around 14% seen once.

The sequence came from a female donor with papillary thyroid cancer or a benign thyroid nodule (not recorded which). Some clones in this sample may be carry-over from other donors' samples. The chain joins TRBV6-2 or TRBV6-3 to TRBJ1-1; D remains unclear. Material: blood. As DNA, the CDR3 is TGTGCCAGCAGTCCCTCAGGGAACACTGAAGCTTTCTTT. Its translation is CASSPSGNTEAFF.